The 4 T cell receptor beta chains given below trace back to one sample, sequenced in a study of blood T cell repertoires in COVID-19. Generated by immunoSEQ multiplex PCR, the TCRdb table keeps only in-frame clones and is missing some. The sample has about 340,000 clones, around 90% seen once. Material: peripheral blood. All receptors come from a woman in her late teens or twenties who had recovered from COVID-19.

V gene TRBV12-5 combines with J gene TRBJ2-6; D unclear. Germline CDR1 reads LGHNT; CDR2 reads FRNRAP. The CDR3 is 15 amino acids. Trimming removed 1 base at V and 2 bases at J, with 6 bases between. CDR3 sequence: CASGLAGTGANVLTF. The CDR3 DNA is TGTGCTAGTGGTTTGGCAGGTACTGGGGCCAACGTCCTGACTTTC.

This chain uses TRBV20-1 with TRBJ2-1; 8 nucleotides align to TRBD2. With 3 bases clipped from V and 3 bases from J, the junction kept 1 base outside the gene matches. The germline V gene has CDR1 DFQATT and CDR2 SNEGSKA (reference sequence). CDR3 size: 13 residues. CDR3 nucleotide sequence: TGCAGTGCTAGTACTAGCGGCTACAATGAGCAGTTCTTC. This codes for CSASTSGYNEQFF.

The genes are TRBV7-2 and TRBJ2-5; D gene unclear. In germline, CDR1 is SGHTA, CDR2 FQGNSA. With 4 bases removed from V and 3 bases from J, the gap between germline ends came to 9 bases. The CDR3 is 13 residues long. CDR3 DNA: TGTGCCAGCAGCTCAAGACTGAAAGAGACCCAGTACTTC. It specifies CASSSRLKETQYF.

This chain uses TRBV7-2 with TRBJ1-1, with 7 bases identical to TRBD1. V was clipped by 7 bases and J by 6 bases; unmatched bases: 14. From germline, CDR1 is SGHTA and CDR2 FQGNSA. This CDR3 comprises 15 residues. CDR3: CASTASGQWWSEAFF. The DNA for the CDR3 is TGTGCCAGCACCGCATCGGGACAGTGGTGGTCTGAAGCTTTCTTT.